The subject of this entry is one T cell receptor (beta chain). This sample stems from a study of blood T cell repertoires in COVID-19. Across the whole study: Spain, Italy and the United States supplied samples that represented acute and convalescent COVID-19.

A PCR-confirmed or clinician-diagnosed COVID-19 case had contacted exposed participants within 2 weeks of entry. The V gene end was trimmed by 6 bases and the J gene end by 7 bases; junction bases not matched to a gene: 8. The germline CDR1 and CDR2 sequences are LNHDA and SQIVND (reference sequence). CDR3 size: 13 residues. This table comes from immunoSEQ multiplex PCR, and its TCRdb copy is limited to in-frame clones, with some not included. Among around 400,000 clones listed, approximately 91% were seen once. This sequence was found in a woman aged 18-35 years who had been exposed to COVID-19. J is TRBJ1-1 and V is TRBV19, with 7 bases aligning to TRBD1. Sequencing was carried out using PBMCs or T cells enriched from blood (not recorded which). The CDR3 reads CASSLGTALEAFF. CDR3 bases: TGTGCCAGTAGCTTAGGGACAGCCCTTGAAGCTTTCTTT.